Each of the 6 T cell receptor beta chains below was sequenced from the same sample in a study of T cell responses to AZD1222 COVID-19 vaccine. This table comes from immunoSEQ multiplex PCR, and its TCRdb copy is limited to in-frame clones, with some not included. Among roughly 100,000 clones listed, 93% were seen once. The sequencing used peripheral blood, collected on day 0 of AZD1222 vaccination. The source is an adult in good health.

This chain connects TRBV7-3 to TRBJ2-7; maybe TRBD1 (5 bases). The CDR3 sequence is 15 residues long. V lost 5 bases to trimming and J lost 2 bases, with 16 bases between them. Germline CDR1 reads SGHTA; CDR2 reads FQGTGA. The CDR3 nucleotides read TGTGCCAGCAGCGAATGGGCAGGGATCCCCTACGAGCAGTACTTC. Encoded protein: CASSEWAGIPYEQYF.

The V call is TRBV2, the J call TRBJ1-3; 9 positions match TRBD1. V lost 6 bases and J lost 2; bases outside the gene matches: 5. The CDR3 contains 15 residues. Per germline, CDR1 SNHLY and CDR2 FYNNEI. CDR3 sequence reads: CASRLDRGTGNTIYF. CDR3 sequence (DNA): TGTGCCAGCAGGCTGGACAGGGGTACTGGAAACACCATATATTTT.

CDR3 coding DNA: TGTGCCAGCAGTGAGCTGACAGGGGCTAAAGAGACCCAGTACTTC. Encoded protein: CASSELTGAKETQYF. The V and J genes are TRBV6-1 and TRBJ2-5; TRBD1 agrees at 8 bases. CDR1 and CDR2 (germline): MNHNS, SASEGT. V dropped 3 bases and J dropped 3; count of bases not matched to a gene: 6. This CDR3 contains 15 residues.

V usage is TRBV27 and J usage is TRBJ2-1, with a tentative D call TRBD1 (5 bases). CDR3 size: 15 residues. From germline, CDR1 is MNHEY and CDR2 SMNVEV (reference sequence). V was shortened by 3 bases and J by 6 bases, with 15 bases between the two germline ends. CDR3 residues: CASSLGPDPPNEQFF. The CDR3 DNA reads TGTGCCAGCAGTTTGGGGCCGGACCCCCCCAATGAGCAGTTCTTC.

The chain couples TRBV18 to TRBJ2-7; 9 nucleotides match TRBD1. J lost 5 bases, V lost 6 bases, and 11 bases had no gene match. In germline, CDR1 is KGHSH, CDR2 LQKENI. The CDR3 runs to 15 residues. CDR3: CASSNLGTGTNEQYF. The CDR3 region has the DNA TGTGCCAGCTCTAATCTCGGGACAGGGACCAACGAGCAGTACTTC. The entire variable domain, with the rest obtained from reference TRBV18 and TRBJ2-7, is as follows: NAGVMQNPRHLVRRRGQEARLRCSPMKGHSHVYWYRQLPEEGLKFMVYLQKENIIDESGMPKERFSAEFPKEGPSILRIQQVVRGDSAAYFCASSNLGTGTNEQYFGPGTRLTVT.

The J gene is TRBJ2-7, the V gene TRBV6-5; D remains unclear. The V and J ends lost 8 bases and 4 bases respectively, with 9 bases between them. This CDR3 is 11 amino acids long. CDR1 and CDR2 (germline): MNHEY, SVGAGI. CDR3 sequence: CASGQTYEQYF. The CDR3 DNA is TGTGCCAGCGGCCAGACGTACGAGCAGTACTTC.